What follows are 21 T cell receptor beta chains derived from one specimen sequenced in a study of blood T cell repertoires in COVID-19. The table came from immunoSEQ multiplex PCR; TCRdb's copy has only in-frame clones and leaves some out. This repertoire shows under 300,000 clones, more than 75% found once; its top ten account for around 2%. Material for sequencing was PBMCs or T cells enriched from blood (not recorded which). Receptors were obtained from a woman aged 60-75 years in a cohort exposed to, infected with or recovered from COVID-19 (not recorded which).

This clone came up once. The V call is TRBV27, the J call TRBJ1-6; D remains ambiguous. CDR1 and CDR2 from the germline V gene are MNHEY and SMNVEV (reference sequence). The ends were cut back, 5 bases at V and 3 bases at J, with 11 bases in the middle. The CDR3 spans 15 residues. Here the CDR3 reads CASSPGINYNSPLHF. The CDR3 DNA reads TGTGCCAGCAGTCCCGGGATCAACTATAATTCACCCCTCCACTTT.

V and J are TRBV5-1 and TRBJ2-2; D might be TRBD2 (7 bases). The germline V and J ends were trimmed by 1 base and 5 bases, with 12 bases remaining between them. Germline V gives CDR1 SGHRS, CDR2 YFSETQ. The CDR3 is 15 amino acids. CDR3 loop: CASSLRGAQTGELFF. The DNA of the CDR3 is TGCGCCAGCAGCTTGCGGGGGGCGCAGACCGGGGAGCTGTTTTTT.

The genes are TRBV7-6 and TRBJ2-7; no reliable D call. CDR3 length: 14 amino acids. Germline V lookup: CDR1 SGHVS, CDR2 FNYEAQ. With 4 bases removed from V and 0 bases from J, the gap between germline ends came to 10 bases. CDR3 protein: CASSYLPSSYEQYF. For the CDR3, the DNA is TGTGCCAGCAGCTATCTACCAAGCTCCTACGAGCAGTACTTC.

The DNA of the CDR3 is TGTGCCAGCAGCGATCCTATGGCCGGGGAGCTGTTTTTT. Its protein product is CASSDPMAGELFF. The chain couples TRBV7-3 to TRBJ2-2; D remains ambiguous. CDR3 length equals 13 residues. The germline V and J ends were trimmed by 5 bases and 6 bases, with 10 bases remaining between them. Germline V gene sequence: CDR1 SGHTA, CDR2 FQGTGA.

The rearrangement joins TRBV4-2 to TRBJ2-3; 12 positions match TRBD2. Germline CDR1 LGHNA, CDR2 YNFKEQ. This CDR3 has 16 residues. Unmatched junction bases numbered 5, after V lost 4 bases and J lost 3 bases. DNA of the CDR3: TGTGCCAGCAGCCCCCGACTAGCGGGAGCTACAGATACGCAGTATTTT. As protein: CASSPRLAGATDTQYF.

The chain has TRBV6-7 and TRBJ1-2, with D unresolved. TRBV6-7 is classed as an ORF, of uncertain function. V was cut by 2 bases and J by 4 bases, with 17 bases left in between. This CDR3 comprises 16 residues. Here the CDR3 DNA reads TGTGCCAGCAGTTACGTAGGTTCACAGTTAATCTATGGCTACACCTTC. Protein sequence: CASSYVGSQLIYGYTF.

The table lists this clone with a count of one. The rearrangement joins TRBV27 to TRBJ2-3; TRBD2 aligns across 13 bases. The germline gives CDR1 MNHEY, CDR2 SMNVEV (reference sequence). The CDR3 is 17 residues long. V dropped 2 bases and J dropped 2; count of bases not matched to a gene: 4. CDR3 region: CASSLRLAGGNTDTQYF. The CDR3 DNA sequence: TGTGCCAGCAGTTTACGACTAGCGGGAGGTAACACAGATACGCAGTATTTT.

This clone was observed a handful of times. The rearrangement joins TRBV27 to TRBJ2-7; TRBD1 agrees at 9 bases. This CDR3 region has 14 residues. The V gene end was trimmed by 6 bases and the J gene end by 2 bases; junction bases not matched to a gene: 5. Germline-derived CDR1 and CDR2 are MNHEY and SMNVEV (reference sequence). In DNA, the CDR3 is TGTGCCAGCAGGACCGGGACAGGGCCCTACGAGCAGTACTTC. Protein: CASRTGTGPYEQYF.

The genes are TRBV23-1 and TRBJ1-2; TRBD1 matches at 7 bases. TRBV23-1 belongs to the ORF category, with a function that is uncertain. The length of the CDR3 is 14 residues. The V segment lost 0 bases and the J segment 6 bases; nucleotides outside the gene matches: 4. Written as DNA, the CDR3 is TGCGCCAGCAGTCAATCTAGGGGGCGGGATGGCTACACCTTC. Translation gives CASSQSRGRDGYTF.

This clone occurred once. The V gene is TRBV19, the J gene TRBJ2-1; TRBD1 aligns across 8 bases. The trim removed 7 bases at V and 12 bases at J, leaving 14 bases unmatched. CDR1 and CDR2 from the germline V gene are LNHDA and SQIVND (reference sequence). The CDR3 has 14 amino acids. The CDR3, as DNA: TGTGCCAGTACCGGACAGGGATTCCGGGATGGGCAGTTCTTC. This codes for CASTGQGFRDGQFF.

The chain joins TRBV7-2 to TRBJ2-5; a weak D match, TRBD1 (6 bases). There are 13 residues in the CDR3. V shed 2 bases and J shed 5 bases, with 9 bases lying between them. The germline V gene encodes CDR1 SGHTA and CDR2 FQGNSA. CDR3 in DNA: TGTGCCAGCAGCTTACCAGGGGTGGAGACCCAGTACTTC. It is translated as CASSLPGVETQYF.

This chain links TRBV9 with TRBJ2-7; TRBD2 matches 16 bases. The V gene end was trimmed by 2 bases and the J gene end by 5 bases; junction bases not matched to a gene: 10. Germline V gene sequence: CDR1 SGDLS, CDR2 YYNGEE. The CDR3 is 18 residues long. The CDR3 bases are TGTGCCAGCAGCGTGAGCCCGGGACTAGCGGGAGGGCCCGACGAGCAGTACTTC. It codes for CASSVSPGLAGGPDEQYF.

Here the CDR3 DNA reads TGTGCCAGTAGTATGCGCCGGGGTGGGCAAGAGACCCAGTACTTC. Residues: CASSMRRGGQETQYF. The rearrangement links TRBV19 to TRBJ2-5; a possible D gene is TRBD2 (5 bases). Germline loops: CDR1 LNHDA, CDR2 SQIVND (reference sequence). The CDR3 runs to 15 residues. Between the trimmed V and J ends, which lost 3 bases and 2 bases, there was a span of 13 bases.

This chain connects TRBV6-5 to TRBJ2-1; 9 nucleotides match TRBD2. This CDR3 has 13 amino acids. V trimming: 5 bases; J trimming: 9 bases; junction bases outside the gene matches: 5. Germline CDR1 is MNHEY and CDR2 is SVGAGI. As DNA, the CDR3 is TGTGCCAGCAGTCGCGGGAGGGCCGTTGAGCAGTTCTTC. Its translation: CASSRGRAVEQFF.

This chain uses TRBV3-1 (or the pseudogene TRBV3-2) with TRBJ2-4, with 9 bases fitting TRBD2. This CDR3 has 16 amino acids. V shed 1 base, J shed 4 bases, and the junction held 5 bases outside the gene matches. Germline assignment: CDR1 LGHDT and CDR2 YNNKEL (reference sequence). CDR3 sequence: CASSQGGRAGKNIQYF. CDR3 nucleotide sequence: TGTGCCAGCAGCCAAGGCGGGAGGGCAGGTAAAAACATTCAGTACTTC.

This chain links TRBV15 with TRBJ2-1; D remains ambiguous. The CDR3 is 15 residues long. V was pared by 2 bases and J by 4 bases, with 12 bases between. CDR1 and CDR2 from the germline V gene are LNHNV and YYDKDF (reference sequence). Here the CDR3 DNA reads TGTGCCACCAGCAGAAATTATGCGGAGTACAATGAGCAGTTCTTC. This gives the protein CATSRNYAEYNEQFF. Filled out from reference TRBV15 and TRBJ2-1, the complete variable domain reads DAMVIQNPRYQVTQFGKPVTLSCSQTLNHNVMYWYQQKSSQAPKLLFHYYDKDFNNEADTPDNFQSRRPNTSFCFLDIRSPGLGDTAMYLCATSRNYAEYNEQFFGPGTRLTVL.

The rearrangement joins TRBV5-1 to TRBJ1-4; TRBD1 is a possible D gene (5 bases). CDR1 is SGHRS, CDR2 YFSETQ, per germline. The V end was cut by 2 bases, the J end by 5 bases, with 16 bases between. This CDR3 has 16 residues. In nucleotides, the CDR3 is TGCGCCAGCAGCTTTGGCCCAATGGGGGGGAATGAAAAACTGTTTTTT. It is translated as CASSFGPMGGNEKLFF.

V is TRBV4-1 and J is TRBJ2-7, with TRBD2 matching 12 bases. Germline values: CDR1 MGHRA, CDR2 YSYEKL. V lost 4 bases to trimming and J lost 4 bases; unmatched junction nucleotides: 8. CDR3 length equals 16 residues. This CDR3 reads CASSPGRTSGIYEQYF. The CDR3 coding sequence is TGCGCCAGCAGCCCAGGCAGGACTAGCGGGATATACGAGCAGTACTTC.

The rearrangement uses TRBV3-1 (or the pseudogene TRBV3-2) and TRBJ2-1; 7 nucleotides align to TRBD2. This CDR3 is built from 16 residues. J gave up 3 bases and V 0 bases, and 5 bases lay outside the gene matches. Per the germline V gene, CDR1 is LGHDT and CDR2 is YNNKEL (reference sequence). This chain's CDR3 is CASSQDGGRFYNEQFF. CDR3 nucleotide sequence: TGTGCCAGCAGCCAAGACGGGGGGAGGTTCTACAATGAGCAGTTCTTC.

J is TRBJ2-1 and V is TRBV7-5; no DNA check was done on the table's D call, TRBD2. TRBV7-5 is given as a pseudogene. This CDR3 has 16 residues. The CDR3 is CARSLRLAEQPTPAFF. CDR3 bases: TGTGCCAGAAGCTTAAGACTAGCGGAACAACCCACTCCTGCGTTCTTC.

This clone came up once. V and J are TRBV5-8 and TRBJ1-2, with 11 bases fitting TRBD1. Looked up from germline, CDR1 is SGHTS and CDR2 is YDEGEE. There are 17 residues in the CDR3. J lost 4 bases, V lost 0 bases, and 8 bases had no gene match. As DNA, the CDR3 is TGTGCCAGCAGCTTGGGGACAGGGGGCGGAAGGGCCTATGGCTACACCTTC. Its translation: CASSLGTGGGRAYGYTF.